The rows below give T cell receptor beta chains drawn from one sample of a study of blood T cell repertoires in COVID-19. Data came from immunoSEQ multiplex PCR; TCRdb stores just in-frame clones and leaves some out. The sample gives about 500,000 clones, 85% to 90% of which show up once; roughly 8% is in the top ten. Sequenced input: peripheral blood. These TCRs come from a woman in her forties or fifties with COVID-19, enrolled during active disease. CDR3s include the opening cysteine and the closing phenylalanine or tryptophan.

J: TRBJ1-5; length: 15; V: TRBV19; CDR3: CASSDGQGAGQPQHF
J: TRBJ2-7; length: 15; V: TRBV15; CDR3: CATSRDTWQSYEQYF
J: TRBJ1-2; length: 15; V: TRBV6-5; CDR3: CATSAGDRGLGGYTF
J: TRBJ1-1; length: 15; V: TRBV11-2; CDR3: CASSFPFAGVTEAFF
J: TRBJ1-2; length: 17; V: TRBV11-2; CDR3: CASSLERPGQGTYGYTF
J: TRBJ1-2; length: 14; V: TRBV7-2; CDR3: CASSLASANYGYTF
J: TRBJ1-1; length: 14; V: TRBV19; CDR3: CASSIQISNTEAFF
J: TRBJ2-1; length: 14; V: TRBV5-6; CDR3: CASRSYRGRNEQFF
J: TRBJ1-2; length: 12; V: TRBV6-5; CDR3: CASRRREDGYTF
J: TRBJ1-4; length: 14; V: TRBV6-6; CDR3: CASRRDSLNEKLFF
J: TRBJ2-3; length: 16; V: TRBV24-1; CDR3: CATSDETGKSTDTQYF
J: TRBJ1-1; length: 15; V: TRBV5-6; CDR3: CASSPQPRDLTEAFF
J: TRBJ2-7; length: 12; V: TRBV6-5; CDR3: CASRRSLDEQYF
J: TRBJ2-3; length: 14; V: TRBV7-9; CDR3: CASVQRGPTDTQYF
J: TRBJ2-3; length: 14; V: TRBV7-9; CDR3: CASSLGGRTDTQYF
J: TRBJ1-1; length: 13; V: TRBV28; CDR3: CASPVRWNTEAFF
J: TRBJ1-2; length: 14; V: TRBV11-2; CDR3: CASNLKRHGYGYTF
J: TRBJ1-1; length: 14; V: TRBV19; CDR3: CASSMKWAGTEAFF
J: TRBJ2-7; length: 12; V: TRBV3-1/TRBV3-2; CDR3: CASSQASYEQYF
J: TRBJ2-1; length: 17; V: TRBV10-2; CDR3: CASPKPGTSGKYNEQFF
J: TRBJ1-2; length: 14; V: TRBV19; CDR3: CASSHGQGAYGYTF
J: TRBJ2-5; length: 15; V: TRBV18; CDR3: CASSLDRGEMETQYF
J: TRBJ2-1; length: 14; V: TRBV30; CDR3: CAWRKPGGNNEQFF
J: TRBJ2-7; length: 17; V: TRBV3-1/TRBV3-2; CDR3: CASSPFRTAFESHEQYF
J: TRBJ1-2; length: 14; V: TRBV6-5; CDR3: CASSPGVTNYGYTF
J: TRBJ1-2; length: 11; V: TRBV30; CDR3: CAWSQFYGYTF
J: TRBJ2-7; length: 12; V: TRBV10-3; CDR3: CAIRTGADEQYF
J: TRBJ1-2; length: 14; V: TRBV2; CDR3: CASSVQGTTYGYTF
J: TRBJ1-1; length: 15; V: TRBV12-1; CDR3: CASSYLRVLNTEAFF
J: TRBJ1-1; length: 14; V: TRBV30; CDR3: CAWSVLEGGDEAFF
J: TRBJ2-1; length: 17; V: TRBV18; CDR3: CASSGTSGGTGYNEQFF
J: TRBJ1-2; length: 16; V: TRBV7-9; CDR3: CASSQSGRLQRRGYTF
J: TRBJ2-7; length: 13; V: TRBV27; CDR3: CASGGQPSYEQYF
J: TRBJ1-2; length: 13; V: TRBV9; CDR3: CASSPLGGPGYTF
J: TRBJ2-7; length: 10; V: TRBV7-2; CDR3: CASGDNEQYF
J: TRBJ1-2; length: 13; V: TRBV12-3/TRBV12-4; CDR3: CASSPILTYGYTF
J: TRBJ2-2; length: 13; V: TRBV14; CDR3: CASSPGLTGELFF
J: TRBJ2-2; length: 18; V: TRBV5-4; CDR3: CASSSPTRTSGYTGELFF
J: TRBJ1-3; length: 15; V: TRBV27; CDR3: CASSKGTGGRNTIYF
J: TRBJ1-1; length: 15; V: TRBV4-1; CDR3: CASSQGRGMNTEAFF
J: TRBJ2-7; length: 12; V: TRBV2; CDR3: CASNREESEQYF
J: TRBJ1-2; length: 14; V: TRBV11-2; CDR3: CASSSEVAERGYTF
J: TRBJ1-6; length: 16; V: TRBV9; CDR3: CASSARLGIDNSPLHF
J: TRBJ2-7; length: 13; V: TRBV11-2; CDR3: CASGPGTAYEQYF
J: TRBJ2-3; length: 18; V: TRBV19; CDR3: CASSTTGTSGGYTDTQYF
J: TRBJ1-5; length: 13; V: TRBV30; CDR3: CAWSYYESQPQHF
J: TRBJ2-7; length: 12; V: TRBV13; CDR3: CASSPLGIEQYF
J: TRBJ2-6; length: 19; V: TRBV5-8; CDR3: CASSSGWGLAGAGANVLTF
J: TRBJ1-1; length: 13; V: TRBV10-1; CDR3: CASSDGGNTEAFF
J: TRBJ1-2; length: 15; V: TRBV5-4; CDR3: CASSLAGVAVNGYTF
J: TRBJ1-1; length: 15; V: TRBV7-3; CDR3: CASSLQGQGNTEAFF
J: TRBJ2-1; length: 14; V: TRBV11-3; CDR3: CASSSPGIYNEQFF